The TCR beta chain under discussion was sequenced for a study of shared clonotypes between healthy human individuals. The authors ran the assay at deep level. Authors' data handling: ImmunoSEQ sequences covered only the junction and lacked quality scores; filtering therefore differed. Method: immunoSEQ multiplex PCR; TCRdb's copy keeps in-frame clones and lacks some. D and trimming were read from the DNA, whereas the V and J calls and clone size are those reported in that table. The sample carries approximately 320,000 clones, around two thirds recorded once. V lost 5 bases and J 4 bases, leaving 12 bases between the germline ends. CDR3 length: 13 amino acids. From germline, CDR1 is MDHEN and CDR2 SYDVKM.

The chain uses TRBV28 and TRBJ2-7; D not certain. The material sequenced was memory CD4+ T cells sorted from blood. Subset of the sample: CD45RA-negative fraction. This clonotype originated in a man aged 25-45 years in good health. CDR3 coding DNA: TGTGCCAGCAGTGTCGGACGGATTTACGAGCAGTACTTC. This codes for CASSVGRIYEQYF.